These T cell receptor beta chains were read from a single sample in a study of shared clonotypes between healthy human individuals. Profiling relied on immunoSEQ multiplex PCR, and the TCRdb table lists in-frame clones only, not all of them. The sample gives approximately 2,000,000 clones, approximately 90% of which show up once; 0.3% to 0.4% is in the top ten. Sequenced sample: naive CD4+ T cells from PBMCs. These TCRs come from a man aged 18 to 30 in good health. Some clones in this sample may be carry-over from other donors' samples. Each CDR3 is given with its conserved first and last residue. A D gene is named only where the DNA matches it firmly. Expanded clones get a size class; other rows say once, few or many, or leave the size out.

d_gene	v_gene	j_gene	abundance	CDR3aa	CDR3nt
NA	TRBV7-3	TRBJ1-1	NA	CASSDTTGTEAFF	TGTGCCAGCAGCGACACAACGGGCACTGAAGCTTTCTTT
NA	TRBV28	TRBJ2-5	NA	CASPLEFWDQETQYF	TGTGCCAGCCCCCTGGAGTTTTGGGACCAAGAGACCCAGTACTTC
NA	TRBV28	TRBJ2-7	once	CASSLSGGNEQYF	TGTGCCAGCAGTTTGTCAGGTGGTAACGAGCAGTACTTC
NA	TRBV15	TRBJ2-3	once	CATSRVRPQPTDTQYF	TGTGCCACCAGCAGAGTACGGCCTCAACCCACAGATACGCAGTATTTT
TRBD2	TRBV28	TRBJ2-2	NA	CASRPRGWGLPNTGELFF	TGTGCCAGCAGACCCCGGGGATGGGGACTACCGAACACCGGGGAGCTGTTTTTT
NA	TRBV15	TRBJ1-4	few	CATSRGNRRGEKLFF	TGTGCCACCAGCAGGGGGAACAGGCGGGGTGAAAAACTGTTTTTT
NA	TRBV28	TRBJ2-7	NA	CASSKGGTYEQYF	TGTGCCAGCAGTAAGGGGGGAACCTACGAGCAGTACTTC
NA	TRBV19	TRBJ1-3	NA	CASSTVGNTIYF	TGTGCCAGTAGTACCGTGGGAAACACCATATATTTT
TRBD2	TRBV5-1	TRBJ2-1	NA	CASSLGLAGDSYNEQFF	TGCGCCAGCAGCTTGGGACTAGCGGGAGACTCCTACAATGAGCAGTTCTTC
NA	TRBV9	TRBJ2-7	NA	CASSKTGTTYEQYF	TGTGCCAGCAGCAAAACCGGGACCACCTACGAGCAGTACTTC
TRBD2	TRBV5-1	TRBJ2-3	NA	CASSITSGTLTDTQYF	TGCGCCAGCAGCATCACTAGCGGGACTCTCACAGATACGCAGTATTTT
NA	TRBV4-3	TRBJ1-3	NA	CASSQALYPGNTIYF	TGCGCCAGCAGCCAAGCCCTGTATCCTGGAAACACCATATATTTT
NA	TRBV29-1	TRBJ2-7	NA	CSGAGTYEQYF	TGCAGCGGGGCCGGGACCTACGAGCAGTACTTC
TRBD1	TRBV7-3	TRBJ2-5	NA	CASSTGQGETQYF	TGTGCCAGCAGTACGGGACAGGGAGAGACCCAGTACTTC
NA	TRBV28	TRBJ1-1	NA	CASSWGVRTEAFF	TGTGCCAGCAGCTGGGGTGTTCGCACTGAAGCTTTCTTT
TRBD1	TRBV4-1	TRBJ2-3	NA	CASSRGTGAVTDTQYF	TGCGCCAGCAGCCGCGGGACAGGGGCCGTGACAGATACGCAGTATTTT
NA	TRBV28	TRBJ1-5	NA	CASSLRGVRNQPQHF	TGTGCCAGCAGTTTAAGAGGGGTACGGAATCAGCCCCAGCATTTT
TRBD2	TRBV4-1	TRBJ2-7	once	CASSQEGSGASYEQYF	TGCGCCAGCAGCCAAGAAGGTAGCGGGGCCTCCTACGAGCAGTACTTC
TRBD2	TRBV5-1	TRBJ2-5	NA	CASSTLAGETQYF	TGCGCCAGTTCAACCCTAGCGGGAGAGACCCAGTACTTC
TRBD1	TRBV5-4	TRBJ1-4	NA	CASSQTGANNEKLFF	TGTGCCAGCAGCCAGACAGGGGCGAATAATGAAAAACTGTTTTTT
NA	TRBV4-3	TRBJ2-1	NA	CASSPRGSSYNEQFF	TGCGCCAGCAGCCCTCGGGGGAGCTCCTACAATGAGCAGTTCTTC
NA	TRBV9	TRBJ2-5	NA	CASNRAERQETQYF	TGTGCCAGTAACCGAGCGGAACGACAAGAGACCCAGTACTTC
NA	TRBV15	TRBJ2-6	NA	CATSRPRGGSGANVLTF	TGTGCCACCAGCAGGCCCAGAGGGGGTTCCGGGGCCAACGTCCTGACTTTC
TRBD1	TRBV7-9	TRBJ1-3	NA	CASSPRGLGGNTIYF	TGTGCCAGCAGCCCGAGGGGGCTGGGTGGAAACACCATATATTTT
TRBD2	TRBV18	TRBJ2-1	NA	CASSPQGVRLASYNEQFF	TGTGCCAGCTCACCACAGGGAGTTCGACTAGCGTCCTACAATGAGCAGTTCTTC
NA	TRBV5-4	TRBJ2-7	NA	CASSTDSYEQYF	TGTGCCAGCAGCACCGACAGCTACGAGCAGTACTTC
NA	TRBV6-5	TRBJ2-7	NA	CASSLGSDHEQYF	TGTGCCAGCAGTCTCGGGTCGGACCACGAGCAGTACTTC
NA	TRBV5-1	TRBJ1-3	NA	CASSLDLTGFSGNTIYF	TGCGCCAGCAGCCTGGATTTGACAGGATTCTCTGGAAACACCATATATTTT
NA	TRBV4-2	TRBJ1-3	NA	CASSPAPPTLGRGMSGNTIYF	TGTGCCAGCAGCCCGGCACCCCCAACGCTGGGCAGAGGTATGTCTGGAAACACCATATATTTT
TRBD1	TRBV7-2	TRBJ2-7	once	CASSSPGQGYEQYF	TGTGCCAGCAGCTCCCCGGGACAGGGCTACGAGCAGTACTTC
TRBD1	TRBV9	TRBJ1-1	NA	CASSGLSGGRSEAFF	TGTGCCAGCAGCGGCCTCTCAGGGGGCAGGTCGGAAGCTTTCTTT
NA	TRBV7-1	TRBJ1-6	NA	CASSSDGYNSPLHF	TGTGCCAGCAGCTCCGACGGCTATAATTCACCCCTCCACTTT
NA	TRBV4-2	TRBJ2-7	NA	CASSQEESSGSYEQYF	TGTGCCAGCAGCCAAGAGGAGAGTAGCGGAAGCTACGAGCAGTACTTC
TRBD2	TRBV5-1	TRBJ2-2	NA	CASSSGLAGGFAGELFF	TGCGCCAGCAGCTCCGGACTAGCGGGAGGGTTCGCCGGGGAGCTGTTTTTT
TRBD2	TRBV2	TRBJ2-1	NA	CASRAGGNKQFF	TGTGCCAGCCGGGCGGGGGGAAATAAGCAGTTCTTC
NA	TRBV5-1	TRBJ2-7	NA	CASSLVAPPYEQYF	TGCGCCAGCAGCTTGGTGGCACCCCCCTACGAGCAGTACTTC
TRBD2	TRBV5-1	TRBJ2-3	NA	CASRTAGGGTDTQYF	TGCGCCAGCCGAACGGCGGGAGGGGGCACAGATACGCAGTATTTT
TRBD2	TRBV7-8	TRBJ2-3	NA	CASSLILAGVFDTQYF	TGTGCCAGCAGCTTAATCCTAGCGGGAGTTTTTGATACGCAGTATTTT
NA	TRBV6-5	TRBJ1-1	NA	CASSPPGGRSVEAFF	TGTGCCAGCAGTCCCCCGGGGGGCAGGTCGGTGGAAGCTTTCTTT
NA	TRBV9	TRBJ1-1	NA	CASSEGPGVGTEAFF	TGTGCCAGCAGCGAGGGCCCAGGCGTGGGCACTGAAGCTTTCTTT
NA	TRBV2	TRBJ1-4	NA	CASSEAGEKLFF	TGTGCCAGCAGTGAAGCGGGGGAAAAACTGTTTTTT
TRBD2	TRBV5-8	TRBJ2-1	NA	CASSLATLAGGAQQFF	TGTGCCAGCAGCTTGGCCACCCTAGCGGGAGGGGCCCAGCAGTTCTTC
NA	TRBV5-5	TRBJ2-5	NA	CASSSITAETQYF	TGTGCCAGCAGCTCGATCACGGCGGAGACCCAGTACTTC
NA	TRBV6-4	TRBJ2-1	NA	CASSVQGNLVYNEQFF	TGTGCCAGCAGTGTCCAGGGGAACCTAGTTTACAATGAGCAGTTCTTC
NA	TRBV9	TRBJ1-1	NA	CASSRTGFTEAFF	TGTGCCAGCAGCAGAACAGGGTTCACTGAAGCTTTCTTT
NA	TRBV9	TRBJ1-1	few	CASRSVNTEAFF	TGTGCCAGCAGGTCAGTCAACACTGAAGCTTTCTTT
NA	TRBV7-8	TRBJ1-5	NA	CASSPYNQPQHF	TGTGCCAGCAGCCCTTACAATCAGCCCCAGCATTTT
NA	TRBV29-1	TRBJ1-1	once	CSVSGVMNTEAFF	TGCAGCGTTTCAGGGGTTATGAACACTGAAGCTTTCTTT
NA	TRBV28	TRBJ1-4	NA	CASSSGEVVEKLFF	TGTGCCAGCAGTTCCGGAGAAGTCGTCGAAAAACTGTTTTTT
NA	TRBV6-6	TRBJ2-1	NA	CASSYAPGEDEQFF	TGTGCCAGCAGTTACGCCCCAGGGGAGGATGAGCAGTTCTTC
NA	TRBV6-4	TRBJ2-5	once	CASNQPRGAGSPETQYF	TGTGCCAGCAATCAACCCCGCGGGGCTGGCTCCCCGGAGACCCAGTACTTC
TRBD1	TRBV5-8	TRBJ2-7	NA	CASLNRGPYEQYF	TGTGCCAGCCTTAACAGGGGCCCCTACGAGCAGTACTTC
NA	TRBV5-4	TRBJ2-7	once	CASSPFSPGLLYEQYF	TGTGCCAGCAGCCCCTTTTCCCCGGGACTGTTATACGAGCAGTACTTC
NA	TRBV11-2	TRBJ1-1	NA	CASSLDGGGTEAFF	TGTGCCAGCAGCTTAGATGGGGGAGGGACTGAAGCTTTCTTT
NA	TRBV6-1	TRBJ1-1	NA	CASGQTLYTEAFF	TGTGCCAGCGGGCAGACACTCTACACTGAAGCTTTCTTT
NA	TRBV29-1	TRBJ1-2	NA	CSVAGGGGYTF	TGCAGCGTTGCGGGCGGGGGCGGCTACACCTTC
NA	TRBV5-1	TRBJ2-1	once	CASSFWPNEQFF	TGCGCCAGCAGCTTTTGGCCCAATGAGCAGTTCTTC
NA	TRBV28	TRBJ1-1	NA	CASSPLRGASTEAFF	TGTGCCAGCAGTCCCCTCAGGGGCGCTTCCACTGAAGCTTTCTTT